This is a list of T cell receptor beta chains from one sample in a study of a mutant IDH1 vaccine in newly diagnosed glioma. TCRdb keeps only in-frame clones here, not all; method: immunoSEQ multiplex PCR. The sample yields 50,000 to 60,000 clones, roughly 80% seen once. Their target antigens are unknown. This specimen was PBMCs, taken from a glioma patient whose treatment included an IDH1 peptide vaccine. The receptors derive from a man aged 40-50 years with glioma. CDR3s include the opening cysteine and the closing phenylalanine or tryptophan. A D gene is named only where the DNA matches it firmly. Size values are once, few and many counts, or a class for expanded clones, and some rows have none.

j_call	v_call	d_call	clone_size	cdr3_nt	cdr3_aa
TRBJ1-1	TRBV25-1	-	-	TGTGCCAGCAGTGGTGTCGTTGAAGCTTTCTTT	CASSGVVEAFF
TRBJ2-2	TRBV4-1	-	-	TGCGCCAGTGGGACCGCCAAAGGGGAGCTGTTTTTT	CASGTAKGELFF
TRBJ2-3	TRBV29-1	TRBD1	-	TGCAGCGTTGAAGTGACAGGGTTGGGCACAGATACGCAGTATTTT	CSVEVTGLGTDTQYF
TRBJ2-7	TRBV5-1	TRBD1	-	TGCGCCAGCAGCTGGCGACAGGGGTTCGAGCAGTACTTC	CASSWRQGFEQYF
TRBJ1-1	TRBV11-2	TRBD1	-	TGTGCCAGCAGCCTAGCGGGACAGCGGAACACTGAAGCTTTCTTT	CASSLAGQRNTEAFF
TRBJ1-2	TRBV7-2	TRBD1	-	TGTGCCAGCAGCTTTCCAGGGGGTGGCTACACCTTC	CASSFPGGGYTF
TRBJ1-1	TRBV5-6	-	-	TGTGCCAGCAGCCAAGTGGGCGGGGACACTGAAGCTTTCTTT	CASSQVGGDTEAFF
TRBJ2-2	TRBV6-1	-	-	TGTGCCAGCAGCCCCGGCGGGGAAACCGGGGAGCTGTTTTTT	CASSPGGETGELFF
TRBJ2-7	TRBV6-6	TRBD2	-	TGTGCCAGCAGCGGATTGAGCGGGGGGGCGGACGAGCAGTACTTC	CASSGLSGGADEQYF
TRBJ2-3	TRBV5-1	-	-	TGCGCCAGCAGCTTGGCACTGAGGGCAGATACGCAGTATTTT	CASSLALRADTQYF
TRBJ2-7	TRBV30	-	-	TGTGCCTGGAGTGAGGCGGGGTCGTACGAGCAGTACTTC	CAWSEAGSYEQYF
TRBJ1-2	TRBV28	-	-	TGTGCCAGCAGTTTCCAGGGTTTTGAGTTGCGCTACACCTTC	CASSFQGFELRYTF
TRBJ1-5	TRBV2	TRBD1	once	TGTGCCAGCAGGGATACAGGGGGGAGCAATCAGCCCCAGCATTTT	CASRDTGGSNQPQHF
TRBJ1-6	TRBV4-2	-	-	TGTGCCAGCAGCCAAGCACATGATGGGGATTCACCCCTCCACTTT	CASSQAHDGDSPLHF
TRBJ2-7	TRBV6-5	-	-	TGTGCCAGCAGTCGACAAACCTCCTCCTCCTACGAGCAGTACTTC	CASSRQTSSSYEQYF
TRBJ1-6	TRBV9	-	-	TGTGCCAGCAGCTACGGAAGAATCTCACCCCTCCACTTT	CASSYGRISPLHF
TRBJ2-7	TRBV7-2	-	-	TGTGCCAGCAGCAAGGGATACTACGAGCAGTACTTC	CASSKGYYEQYF
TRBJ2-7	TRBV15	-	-	TGTGCCACCAGCAGAGAGGTTAGGTACGAGCAGTACTTC	CATSREVRYEQYF
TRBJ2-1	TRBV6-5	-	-	TGTGCCAGCAGAAGGACAGAGGCAGGGAATGAGCAGTTCTTC	CASRRTEAGNEQFF
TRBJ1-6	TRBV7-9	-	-	TGTGCCAGCAGCTTTTGGGATTCACCCCTCCACTTT	CASSFWDSPLHF
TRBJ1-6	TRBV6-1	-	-	TGTGCCAGCAGTGCAGGGGTCGTGGCGAATTCACCCCTCCACTTT	CASSAGVVANSPLHF
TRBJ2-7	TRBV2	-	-	TGTGCCAGCAGCAGGGCCCTACGGGACTACGAGCAGTACTTC	CASSRALRDYEQYF
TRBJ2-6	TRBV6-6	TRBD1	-	TGTGCCAGCAGTCAGACAGGGGCTGGGGCCAACGTCCTGACTTTC	CASSQTGAGANVLTF
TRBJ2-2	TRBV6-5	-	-	TGTGCCAGCAGTCGGGACTCCGCGAACACCGGGGAGCTGTTTTTT	CASSRDSANTGELFF
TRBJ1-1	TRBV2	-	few	TGTGCCAGCAGTGTTCTCGGCCACGGAGCTTTCTTT	CASSVLGHGAFF
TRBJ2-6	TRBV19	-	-	TGTGCCAGTAGTATTCGGGTAGCGGCTAACTCTGGGGCCAACGTCCTGACTTTC	CASSIRVAANSGANVLTF
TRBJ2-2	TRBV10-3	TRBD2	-	TGTGCCATCAGTTCAGCGGGGGGGCCCGGGGAGCTGTTTTTT	CAISSAGGPGELFF